Sequencing of this TCR beta chain was carried out in a study of cytotoxic CD8 clonotypes in ibrutinib-treated CLL. The overall study: Investigators reported around 25 partial and 2 complete responses; after median 68 months, about 15 patients remained remitted and roughly 12 progressed. Per sample, productive templates averaged about 240,000 and productive rearrangements averaged about 92,000.

Profiling relied on immunoSEQ multiplex PCR, and the TCRdb table lists in-frame clones only, not all of them. This sample has roughly 200,000 clones, with 75% to 85% found just once. This CDR3 has 15 amino acids. Looked up from germline, CDR1 is MNHEY and CDR2 is SMNVEV (reference sequence). V lost 6 bases, J lost 2 bases, and 6 bases stayed unmatched. TCR beta libraries used around 2.2 micrograms of genomic DNA from cryopreserved PBMCs. The rearrangement uses TRBV27 and TRBJ2-5, with 10 positions matching TRBD2. This TCR derives from a human donor with chronic lymphocytic leukemia. The specimen was PBMCs, collected after 12 months of ibrutinib treatment. Here the CDR3 DNA reads TGTGCCAGCAGGGTAGCGGGGGGACCACAAGAGACCCAGTACTTC. It is translated as CASRVAGGPQETQYF.